The clone carrying this T cell receptor beta chain was detected a few times. The antigen is unknown. Profiling relied on immunoSEQ multiplex PCR, and the TCRdb table lists in-frame clones only, not all of them. The sample holds 25,000 to 30,000 clones, and no clone turns up only once. For at least one year, all CVID subjects received replacement immunoglobulin. This entry comes from a study of T cell clonality in common variable immunodeficiency. Study conclusions and caveats: Fewer deletions and N-nucleotide insertions were reportedly seen in common variable immunodeficiency TCR beta sequences.

Sample: peripheral blood mononuclear cells. The TCR originated in a human donor with common variable immunodeficiency.

The sequenced part of the CDR3 DNA is TGTGCCAGCTCACCGGGTGGGGCCAGGGCTCCCTACGAG. This gives the protein CASSPGGARAPYE. The whole CDR3 sequence is CASSPGGARAPYEQYF. The gene calls are TRBV18 and TRBJ2-7; D is perhaps TRBD1 (5 bases). The read terminates 3 residues ahead of where the CDR3 ends, so the germline J gene completes it. The CDR3 length is 16 residues. Germline assignment: CDR1 KGHSH and CDR2 LQKENI. V dropped 3 bases and J dropped 2 bases, with 17 bases sitting between them.